The 28 T cell receptor beta chains in this list originate from one sample, sequenced in a study of blood T cell repertoires in COVID-19. Libraries were prepared by immunoSEQ multiplex PCR; TCRdb keeps only in-frame clonotypes and omits some of them. Among 53,000 or so clones listed, approximately 90% were seen once. The sequencing input was peripheral blood. These receptors all come from a human donor in a cohort sampled during active COVID-19.

In its sample, this clone was seen once. The rearrangement links TRBV19 to TRBJ2-1, with 7 bases lining up with TRBD1. This CDR3 is 14 amino acids long. Germline values: CDR1 LNHDA, CDR2 SQIVND (reference sequence). The J segment lost 8 bases and the V segment lost 3 bases, leaving 7 bases of the junction unmatched. CDR3 residues: CASSINLGTDEQFF. Here the CDR3 DNA reads TGTGCCAGTAGTATTAACCTCGGGACAGATGAGCAGTTCTTC.

CDR3 nucleotide sequence: TGTGCCAGCAGCACGGGGATGAACACTGAAGCTTTCTTT. Translating it yields CASSTGMNTEAFF. The chain is built from TRBV9 and TRBJ1-1; D gene uncertain. The CDR3 sequence is 13 residues long. The germline CDR1 and CDR2 sequences are SGDLS and YYNGEE. The V and J ends lost 4 bases and 0 bases respectively, with 7 bases between them.

The chain uses TRBV4-2 and TRBJ2-7, with TRBD2 identical over 7 bases. Trimming at V came to 1 base and at J to 5 bases, leaving 5 bases not matched to a gene. Looked up from germline, CDR1 is LGHNA and CDR2 is YNFKEQ. The CDR3 length is 14 residues. The CDR3 loop is CASSQVGGSNEQYF. The CDR3 DNA is TGTGCCAGCAGCCAAGTGGGCGGGAGTAACGAGCAGTACTTC.

The rearrangement links TRBV5-4 to TRBJ1-1; 8 nucleotides agree with TRBD1. Unmatched junction bases numbered 3, after V lost 2 bases and J lost 6 bases. The CDR3 sequence is 13 residues long. Germline CDR1 and CDR2: SGHNT and YYREEE (reference sequence). CDR3: CASSFDRGPEAFF. The DNA for the CDR3 is TGTGCCAGCAGCTTCGACAGGGGCCCTGAAGCTTTCTTT. The full variable domain, rest sourced from reference TRBV5-4 and TRBJ1-1, is ETGVTQSPTHLIKTRGQQVTLRCSSQSGHNTVSWYQQALGQGPQFIFQYYREEENGRGNFPPRFSGLQFPNYSSELNVNALELDDSALYLCASSFDRGPEAFFGQGTRLTVV.

As regards this clone: Relative to the germline gene, one junction end is altered; a read error may explain this. The chain combines TRBV7-7 with TRBJ2-1, with D maybe TRBD2 (6 bases). Germline V CDR1 and CDR2: SSHAT, FNYEAQ (reference sequence). The CDR3 runs to 16 residues. Here the CDR3 reads CASSLVWGDSYNEQFF. CDR3 in DNA: TGTGCTAGCAGCTTAGTATGGGGGGACTCCTACAATGAGCAGTTCTTC.

V and J are TRBV7-9 and TRBJ2-3, with D perhaps matching TRBD2 (6 bases). This CDR3 contains 13 residues. In germline, CDR1 is SEHNR, CDR2 FQNEAQ (reference sequence). Trimming cost V 6 bases and J 7 bases, with 14 bases left between them. The CDR3 loop reads CASSLSRGNTQYF. Written as DNA, the CDR3 is TGTGCCAGCAGTCTTTCCCGGGGGAATACGCAGTATTTT.

The CDR3 region has the DNA TGTGCCAGCAGCTCCGGGGCCTCAGGGGGTCTTTGGAACACTGAAGCTTTCTTT. Encoded protein: CASSSGASGGLWNTEAFF. The rearrangement links TRBV5-4 to TRBJ1-1, with TRBD1 identical over 7 bases. The trim removed 3 bases at V and 1 base at J, leaving 15 bases unmatched. Per the germline V gene, CDR1 is SGHNT and CDR2 is YYREEE (reference sequence). The CDR3 covers 18 residues.

The V call is TRBV18, the J call TRBJ2-6; tentatively, D is TRBD1 (7 bases). This CDR3 is built from 17 residues. V lost 4 bases and J 0 bases, leaving 13 bases between the germline ends. Looked up from germline, CDR1 is KGHSH and CDR2 is LQKENI. The CDR3 DNA follows: TGTGCCAGCTCACGCGGGACAGCTAGCTCTGGGGCCAACGTCCTGACTTTC. It specifies CASSRGTASSGANVLTF. Based on the CDR3 plus reference TRBV18 and TRBJ2-6, the full variable domain is NAGVMQNPRHLVRRRGQEARLRCSPMKGHSHVYWYRQLPEEGLKFMVYLQKENIIDESGMPKERFSAEFPKEGPSILRIQQVVRGDSAAYFCASSRGTASSGANVLTFGAGSRLTVL.

The V call is TRBV21-1, the J call TRBJ1-2; the table's TRBD1 call for D was not verified on the DNA. TRBV21-1 is marked as a pseudogene. There are 13 residues in the CDR3. CDR3 coding DNA: TGTGCCAGCAGCAGAAGACACATCTATGGCTACACCTTC. It encodes CASSRRHIYGYTF.

The chain recombines TRBV4-1 with TRBJ2-1; D possibly corresponds to TRBD2 (6 bases). Trimming took 3 bases from V and 6 from J, leaving 21 bases between them. Germline CDR1 is MGHRA and CDR2 is YSYEKL. The CDR3 is 17 residues long. This CDR3 reads CASSHPKKVRGRNEQFF. CDR3 sequence (DNA): TGCGCCAGCAGCCACCCCAAGAAAGTGCGGGGACGCAATGAGCAGTTCTTC.

The chain has TRBV5-1 and TRBJ1-2, with 7 bases fitting TRBD1. Germline values: CDR1 SGHRS, CDR2 YFSETQ. This CDR3 spans 15 amino acids. Unmatched junction bases numbered 7, after V lost 5 bases and J lost 0 bases. The CDR3 DNA sequence: TGCGCCAGCAGTTCGGGGACAGAAGCTAACTATGGCTACACCTTC. Its protein product is CASSSGTEANYGYTF.

The chain has TRBV19 and TRBJ1-3, with D possibly TRBD1 on 6 matching bases. V shed 3 bases and J shed 3 bases, with 6 bases lying between them. Per germline, CDR1 LNHDA and CDR2 SQIVND (reference sequence). The CDR3 spans 13 residues. The CDR3 DNA sequence: TGTGCCAGTAGTATGACAGGTGGAAACACCATATATTTT. It specifies CASSMTGGNTIYF.

The chain is built from TRBV6-1 and TRBJ1-1; D might be TRBD1 (5 bases). The CDR3 runs to 15 residues. Germline loops: CDR1 MNHNS, CDR2 SASEGT. V was cut by 0 bases and J by 12 bases, with 20 bases left in between. CDR3 DNA: TGTGCCAGCAGTGAAGCTTTTTTCAGGGAAGGATTGTCTTTCTTT. Protein: CASSEAFFREGLSFF.

V usage is TRBV12-5 and J usage is TRBJ1-1; 7 nucleotides match TRBD1. Per the germline V gene, CDR1 is LGHNT and CDR2 is FRNRAP. This CDR3 contains 15 residues. The ends lost 3 bases at V and 4 bases at J; junction bases unmatched: 8. The DNA of the CDR3 is TGTGCTAGTGGTTTTGCGACAGGGTACGGCACTGAAGCTTTCTTT. This sequence encodes CASGFATGYGTEAFF.

The J gene is TRBJ1-4, the V gene TRBV6-5; TRBD1 agrees at 8 bases. The trim removed 6 bases at V and 4 bases at J, leaving 7 bases unmatched. In germline, CDR1 is MNHEY, CDR2 SVGAGI. The length of the CDR3 is 15 residues. The CDR3 coding sequence is TGTGCCAGCAGACCCTCCAGGGGGCGTAATGAAAAACTGTTTTTT. It encodes CASRPSRGRNEKLFF.

The V call is TRBV6-5, the J call TRBJ2-1, with D tentatively TRBD1 (6 bases). V gave up 0 bases and J gave up 0 bases, with 9 bases separating them. This CDR3 spans 16 amino acids. Per germline, CDR1 MNHEY and CDR2 SVGAGI. The CDR3 protein is CASSYSRTASYNEQFF. The CDR3 bases are TGTGCCAGCAGTTACTCGAGGACAGCCTCCTACAATGAGCAGTTCTTC.

This chain joins TRBV6-1 and TRBJ2-7; no clear D gene. The length of the CDR3 is 12 residues. The germline V and J ends were trimmed by 2 bases and 4 bases, with 6 bases remaining between them. Looked up from germline, CDR1 is MNHNS and CDR2 is SASEGT. The chain's CDR3 is CASSEQKYEQYF. The CDR3 bases are TGTGCCAGCAGTGAACAGAAATACGAGCAGTACTTC.

This chain connects TRBV7-8 to TRBJ2-2; D unresolved. The CDR3 contains 15 residues. Looked up from germline, CDR1 is SGHVS and CDR2 is FQNEAQ. Trimming pared 3 bases from V and 1 base from J, leaving 9 bases between. DNA for the CDR3: TGTGCCAGCAGCTTGCTCCAGCGGAACACCGGGGAGCTGTTTTTT. Amino acids: CASSLLQRNTGELFF.

The chain is built from TRBV4-1 and TRBJ2-1, with 8 nucleotides matching TRBD2. The CDR3 runs to 17 residues. The V gene's germline CDR1 is MGHRA and CDR2 YSYEKL. With V trimmed by 4 bases and J by 4 bases, 12 bases remained unmatched. CDR3 nucleotide sequence: TGCGCCAGCAGCCGAACAGCGGGAGCGGAAAGATACAATGAGCAGTTCTTC. Amino acids: CASSRTAGAERYNEQFF.

In nucleotides, the CDR3 is TGTGCCAGCAGTTACGACTCCCCCGGGTTTGCCGGGGAGCTGTTTTTT. This translates into CASSYDSPGFAGELFF. The chain uses TRBV6-6 and TRBJ2-2; D is undetermined. Germline V gene lookup returns CDR1 MNHNY and CDR2 SVGAGI (reference sequence). Trimming stripped 2 bases from V and 6 bases from J, with 16 bases between. This CDR3 has 16 residues.

This clone was seen just once. V and J are TRBV7-9 and TRBJ1-1; 8 nucleotides match TRBD1. CDR1 and CDR2 (germline): SEHNR, FQNEAQ (reference sequence). With 1 base clipped from V and 1 base from J, the junction kept 8 bases outside the gene matches. The CDR3 consists of 17 residues. The CDR3 DNA reads as TGTGCCAGCAGCTTAGGGGGGACAGGACTCGCGAACACTGAAGCTTTCTTT. Translated, it gives CASSLGGTGLANTEAFF.

The CDR3 sequence is CASSLGGPQANEQFF. CDR3 DNA: TGTGCCAGCAGCTTAGGTGGGCCCCAGGCAAATGAGCAGTTCTTC. The J gene is TRBJ2-1, the V gene TRBV11-2; D remains unclear. V lost 1 base and J 7 bases, leaving 14 bases between the germline ends. This CDR3 spans 15 amino acids. Germline-derived CDR1 and CDR2 are SGHAT and FQNNGV.

This clone was detected only a few times. This chain joins TRBV6-6 and TRBJ2-7; TRBD2 agrees at 7 bases. The CDR3 sequence is 17 residues long. Unmatched junction bases numbered 17, after V lost 5 bases and J lost 4 bases. The V gene's germline CDR1 is MNHNY and CDR2 SVGAGI (reference sequence). The CDR3 sequence is CASSRNPGRGGWYEQYV. The CDR3 DNA reads TGTGCCAGCAGTCGCAATCCGGGACGGGGAGGGTGGTACGAGCAGTACGTC.

This rearrangement joins TRBV7-2 to TRBJ2-3; 7 positions match TRBD2. The CDR3 runs to 15 residues. Germline lookup yields CDR1 SGHTA and CDR2 FQGNSA. With V trimmed by 1 base and J by 2 bases, 3 bases remained unmatched. The DNA for the CDR3 is TGTGCCAGCAGCTTAGGGGCGGGGGACACAGATACGCAGTATTTT. Translation gives CASSLGAGDTDTQYF.

The chain employs TRBV29-1 and TRBJ1-1; 7 bases align to TRBD1. V was clipped by 7 bases and J by 0 bases; unmatched bases: 5. The CDR3 extends over 13 amino acids. In germline, CDR1 is SQVTM, CDR2 ANQGSEA. The CDR3 DNA sequence: TGCAGCGCAAACAGGGGCATGAACACTGAAGCTTTCTTT. Protein sequence: CSANRGMNTEAFF. Full variable domain (rest looked up from reference TRBV29-1 and TRBJ1-1): SAVISQKPSRDICQRGTSLTIQCQVDSQVTMMFWYRQQPGQSLTLIATANQGSEATYESGFVIDKFPISRPNLTFSTLTVSNMSPEDSSIYLCSANRGMNTEAFFGQGTRLTVV.

This clone showed up just once. Here the CDR3 reads CASSLYATGLASHSTDTQYF. The CDR3 region has the DNA TGTGCCAGCAGTTTATACGCAACGGGCCTAGCGTCCCATAGCACAGATACGCAGTATTTT. The genes are TRBV27 and TRBJ2-3, with a possible D match to TRBD2 (6 bases). Germline V gene sequence: CDR1 MNHEY, CDR2 SMNVEV (reference sequence). V shed 1 base and J shed 0 bases, with 23 bases lying between them. The CDR3 covers 20 residues.

This chain connects TRBV6-5 to TRBJ1-5, with no clear D. This CDR3 has 15 residues. V lost 10 bases and J 7 bases, leaving 23 bases between the germline ends. Germline V gene sequence: CDR1 MNHEY, CDR2 SVGAGI. In DNA form, the CDR3 reads TGTGCCACCTCAACCGCCCGGGTTTGGAGACAGCCCCAGCATTTT. Translation gives CATSTARVWRQPQHF.

The rearrangement uses TRBV30 and TRBJ2-3; TRBD2 might be the D (5 bases). The CDR3 extends over 14 amino acids. With 2 bases removed from V and 8 bases from J, the gap between germline ends came to 17 bases. Germline CDR1 is GTSNPN and CDR2 is SVGIG (reference sequence). The chain's CDR3 is CAWSPIHGISTQYF. In DNA, the CDR3 is TGTGCCTGGAGTCCAATTCACGGGATTAGTACGCAGTATTTT.